The rows below give T cell receptor beta chains drawn from one sample of a study of response to subunit inactivated influenza vaccine. TCRdb re-derived calls from the RT-PCR reads in MiXCR, one entry per CDR3 protein. The sample has about 520,000 distinct CDR3 sequences, roughly 25% seen once. The sequencing here drew on CD4+ T cells sorted from PBMCs, taken less than 6 days after vaccination. These receptors all come from a man in his fifties who received an inactivated influenza vaccine. Both conserved end residues are trimmed from each CDR3.

TRBJ2-7 | TRBV14 | ASSQVGHEQY
TRBJ2-7 | TRBV11-2 | ASSRLTQKDAYEQY
TRBJ2-2 | TRBV24-1 | ATGGTDLPTGELF
TRBJ2-1 | TRBV20-1 | SASAGTSVTEQF
TRBJ2-1 | TRBV5-1 | ASSLGRRGSAYNEQF
TRBJ1-1 | TRBV4-2 | ASSQSPRPYTEAF
TRBJ2-7 | TRBV15 | ATSREGVSYEQY
TRBJ2-1 | TRBV16 | ASSHLPGQGAFEQF
TRBJ2-1 | TRBV4-3 | ASSQHGPLDPGYNEQF
TRBJ2-5 | TRBV29-1 | SVEVGGSRETQY
TRBJ2-1 | TRBV29-1 | SAQVGTGTYNEQF
TRBJ2-3 | TRBV6-1 | ASSPEPGQFTDTQY
TRBJ2-4 | TRBV20-1 | SASRPGGGLRDIQY
TRBJ2-7 | TRBV18 | ASNRDRGGYEQY
TRBJ2-3 | TRBV4-1 | ASSQDRSSGGTDTQY
TRBJ2-3 | TRBV7-9 | ASSLLLAARPDTQY
TRBJ2-5 | TRBV20-1 | SARLAGGSSETQY
TRBJ1-1 | TRBV25-1 | ASSESTGKAF
TRBJ2-7 | TRBV10-2 | ASSILAGGSSYEQY
TRBJ2-7 | TRBV20-1 | SARLSREQY
TRBJ2-2 | TRBV9 | ASSLRHSGTGELF
TRBJ2-5 | TRBV28 | ASNWQGRETQY
TRBJ2-3 | TRBV7-9 | ASSRTGTSTDTQY
TRBJ2-1 | TRBV10-1 | ASSRGQGVYNEQL
TRBJ2-5 | TRBV20-1 | SASWTEETQY
TRBJ2-1 | TRBV6-2/TRBV6-3 | ASSYMGIIPYNEQF
TRBJ2-5 | TRBV20-1 | SATTSGGEETQY
TRBJ1-2 | TRBV5-5 | ASSPRGIGYGYT
TRBJ2-4 | TRBV6-2/TRBV6-3 | ASSYSGGADN
TRBJ1-2 | TRBV10-3 | AISESTGRGYT
TRBJ2-3 | TRBV24-1 | ATSDTGTSGRRRTDTQY
TRBJ2-1 | TRBV29-1 | SVLVRRGAYNEQF
TRBJ2-3 | TRBV28 | ASRLQGWTDTQY
TRBJ2-1 | TRBV3-1 | ASSQGPGPYNEQF
TRBJ2-1 | TRBV5-6 | ASSQDNRSRF
TRBJ1-1 | TRBV29-1 | SVEDTNAF
TRBJ1-5 | TRBV10-3 | AISGASHSNQPQH
TRBJ2-3 | TRBV6-2/TRBV6-3 | ASSRPGLAGEADTQY
TRBJ1-2 | TRBV3-1 | ASSQEGTGRYGYT
TRBJ2-7 | TRBV4-2 | ASSQVGTSGAYEQY
TRBJ2-7 | TRBV5-1 | ASSLAGPGGALPEQY